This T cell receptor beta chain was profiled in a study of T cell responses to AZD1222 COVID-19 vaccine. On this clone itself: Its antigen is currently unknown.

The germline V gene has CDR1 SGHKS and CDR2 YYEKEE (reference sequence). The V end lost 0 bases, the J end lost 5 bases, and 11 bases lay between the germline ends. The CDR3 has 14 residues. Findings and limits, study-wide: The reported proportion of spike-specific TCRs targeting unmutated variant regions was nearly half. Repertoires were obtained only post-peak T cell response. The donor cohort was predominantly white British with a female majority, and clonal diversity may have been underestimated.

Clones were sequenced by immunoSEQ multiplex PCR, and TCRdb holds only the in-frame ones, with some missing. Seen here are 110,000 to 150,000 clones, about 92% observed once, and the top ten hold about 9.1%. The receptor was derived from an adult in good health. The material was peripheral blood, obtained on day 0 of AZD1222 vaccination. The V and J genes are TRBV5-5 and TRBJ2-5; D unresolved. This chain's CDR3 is CASSLGGVGETQYF. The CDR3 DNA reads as TGTGCCAGCAGCTTGGGTGGGGTAGGCGAGACCCAGTACTTC.